What follows are 25 T cell receptor beta chains derived from one specimen sequenced in a study of T cells expressing NK-cell markers. TCRdb re-called the 5' RACE reads and gives one entry per CDR3 protein, without DNA. Found here are roughly 420,000 distinct CDR3 sequences; the top ten clones hold more than 7%. The sequenced sample was blood T cells: a sorted CD56 or NKG2C T cell subset, CD4+ or CD8+ T cells, or bulk PBMC T cells (not recorded which). These receptors all stem from a woman aged 18 to 75 in good health.

This chain joins TRBV20-1 and TRBJ2-7; TCRdb outputs TRBD2, but without DNA this stays unchecked. CDR1 is DFQATT, CDR2 SNEGSKA, per germline (reference sequence). The CDR3 spans 15 residues. Here the CDR3 reads CSATRLRLADYEQYF.

The J gene is TRBJ2-7, the V gene TRBV20-1; the D gene TCRdb calls, TRBD2, cannot be checked with no DNA. The CDR3 is 14 residues long. Germline V gene data show CDR1 as DFQATT and CDR2 as SNEGSKA (reference sequence). The CDR3 protein is CSARRLAGSYEQYF.

The gene calls are TRBV25-1 and TRBJ1-1; TCRdb's assignment of TRBD1 cannot be checked, as there is no DNA. Germline loops: CDR1 MGHDK, CDR2 SYGVNS. This CDR3 region has 18 residues. This chain's CDR3 is CASSESHPPGGRDTEAFF.

The chain uses TRBV3-1 and TRBJ2-1; TCRdb's D gene call, TRBD1, goes unchecked for lack of DNA. This CDR3 comprises 17 residues. Germline CDR1 reads LGHDT; CDR2 reads YNNKEL (reference sequence). The CDR3: CASSQVYTGTEYNEQFF.

The genes are TRBV11-1 and TRBJ2-5; TCRdb proposes TRBD1, but this gene call is untestable without DNA. Germline V gene data show CDR1 as SGHAT and CDR2 as FQDESV (reference sequence). The CDR3 is made up of 16 amino acids. CDR3 protein: CASSFSVGPTQETQYF.

The chain joins TRBV20-1 to TRBJ1-2; TCRdb gives TRBD1 as the D gene, but with no DNA this cannot be confirmed. The germline CDR1 and CDR2 sequences are DFQATT and SNEGSKA (reference sequence). The CDR3 is 13 residues long. The CDR3 is CSARSQGDYGYTF.

The chain recombines TRBV7-2 with TRBJ2-2; checking the TCRdb D call of TRBD1 is not possible without DNA. Looked up from germline, CDR1 is SGHTA and CDR2 is FQGNSA. This CDR3 has 15 amino acids. CDR3 sequence: CASSQKDRVPGELFF.

The CDR3 loop is CASSFPSTPNIQYF. The chain carries TRBV5-4 and TRBJ2-4; TCRdb designates TRBD1, a call that cannot be tested without DNA. Per the germline V gene, CDR1 is SGHNT and CDR2 is YYREEE (reference sequence). The CDR3 covers 14 residues.

The CDR3 here is CASSQGQGYEAFF. V usage is TRBV4-3 and J usage is TRBJ1-1; TCRdb's D call, TRBD1, is unchecked because there is no DNA. There are 13 residues in the CDR3. Germline lookup yields CDR1 LGHNA and CDR2 YSLEER.

The chain combines TRBV29-1 with TRBJ2-6. This CDR3 has 14 amino acids. The V gene's germline CDR1 is SQVTM and CDR2 ANQGSEA. The CDR3 protein is CSAFGSSGANVLTF.

The V gene is TRBV29-1, the J gene TRBJ1-2. Germline CDR1 and CDR2: SQVTM and ANQGSEA. The CDR3 length is 11 residues. The chain's CDR3 is CSVFGVYGYTF.

The chain carries TRBV20-1 and TRBJ2-5; TCRdb designates TRBD1, a call that cannot be tested without DNA. CDR1 and CDR2 (germline): DFQATT, SNEGSKA (reference sequence). The CDR3 loop spans 14 amino acids. CDR3 amino acids: CSARVGGSQETQYF.

Here the CDR3 reads CASSLGLDGEQFF. The chain uses TRBV7-9 and TRBJ2-1; the TCRdb D gene call, TRBD2, has no DNA to confirm it. Germline V gene sequence: CDR1 SEHNR, CDR2 FQNEAQ (reference sequence). The CDR3 runs to 13 residues. Based on the CDR3 plus reference TRBV7-9 and TRBJ2-1, the full variable domain is DTGVSQNPRHKITKRGQNVTFRCDPISEHNRLYWYRQTLGQGPEFLTYFQNEAQLEKSRLLSDRFSAERPKGSFSTLEIQRTEQGDSAMYLCASSLGLDGEQFFGPGTRLTVL.

The chain combines TRBV15 with TRBJ2-7; TCRdb names TRBD2, which stays unverified in the absence of DNA. Per the germline V gene, CDR1 is LNHNV and CDR2 is YYDKDF (reference sequence). This CDR3 is built from 13 residues. CDR3: CATSRGLAYEQYF.

The CDR3 is CASSLIPYGRASTYNEQFF. V gene TRBV11-1 combines with J gene TRBJ2-1; TCRdb reports TRBD2, a call that lacks DNA to check it against. Per germline, CDR1 SGHAT and CDR2 FQDESV (reference sequence). This CDR3 region has 19 residues.

This rearrangement joins TRBV12-5 to TRBJ1-2; TCRdb lists TRBD1, though no DNA is available to test this call. CDR3 size: 18 residues. The germline V gene encodes CDR1 LGHNT and CDR2 FRNRAP. CDR3 loop: CASGLVPGHPGFNYGYTF.

The rearrangement links TRBV19 to TRBJ2-1. CDR3 length: 16 amino acids. Germline values: CDR1 LNHDA, CDR2 SQIVND (reference sequence). CDR3 protein: CASSIGGRGTYNEQFF.

The chain links TRBV28 to TRBJ1-2. The CDR3 is 13 residues long. From germline, CDR1 is MDHEN and CDR2 SYDVKM. The CDR3 sequence is CASSSGWNYGYTF.

V is TRBV5-1 and J is TRBJ2-1; TCRdb gives TRBD2 as the D gene, but with no DNA this cannot be confirmed. The CDR3 extends over 14 amino acids. CDR1 and CDR2 (germline): SGHRS, YFSETQ. CDR3: CASSLRAGMNEQFF.

This rearrangement joins TRBV20-1 to TRBJ1-6. The length of the CDR3 is 15 residues. Germline assignment: CDR1 DFQATT and CDR2 SNEGSKA (reference sequence). The CDR3 protein is CSAPDRSSYNSPLHF.

The chain combines TRBV20-1 with TRBJ2-3; TCRdb gives TRBD1 as the D gene, but with no DNA this cannot be confirmed. The germline V gene encodes CDR1 DFQATT and CDR2 SNEGSKA (reference sequence). The CDR3 loop spans 15 amino acids. CDR3 protein: CSAAEGKYNTDTQYF.

The rearrangement uses TRBV6-5 and TRBJ2-1; absent DNA, TCRdb's TRBD2 call cannot be checked. This CDR3 comprises 12 residues. Germline assignment: CDR1 MNHEY and CDR2 SVGAGI. CDR3 region: CATLGNYNEQFF.

This rearrangement joins TRBV9 to TRBJ2-1. Germline V gene data show CDR1 as SGDLS and CDR2 as YYNGEE. CDR3 length: 16 residues. CDR3 loop: CASSVGVGSSYNEQFF.

The CDR3 region is CASSPTGSGETQYF. The rearrangement uses TRBV12-3 or TRBV12-4 and TRBJ2-5; TCRdb calls TRBD1, which cannot be checked without DNA. This CDR3 region has 14 residues.

The genes are TRBV29-1 and TRBJ2-5. The V gene's germline CDR1 is SQVTM and CDR2 ANQGSEA. This CDR3 has 12 amino acids. CDR3 amino acids: CSVGNVLETQYF.